This paragraph covers one T cell receptor beta chain sequence. This same CDR3 is encoded by further DNA sequences in the sample. Germline V gives CDR1 SGHVS, CDR2 FQNEAQ. The ends lost 5 bases at V and 0 bases at J; junction bases unmatched: 6. CDR3 length equals 16 residues. The sample originates from a study of blood T cell repertoires in COVID-19. The table came from immunoSEQ multiplex PCR; TCRdb's copy has only in-frame clones and leaves some out. The sample shows around 400,000 clones, around nine tenths of them seen only once. This receptor was taken from a woman aged 18-29 years who had been exposed to COVID-19. Sequences were obtained from PBMCs or T cells enriched from blood (not recorded which). The chain links TRBV7-8 to TRBJ1-5, with 8 bases fitting TRBD1. The CDR3 DNA reads as TGTGCCAGCAGCCCTCGGACAGGGAATAGCAATCAGCCCCAGCATTTT. Translating it yields CASSPRTGNSNQPQHF.